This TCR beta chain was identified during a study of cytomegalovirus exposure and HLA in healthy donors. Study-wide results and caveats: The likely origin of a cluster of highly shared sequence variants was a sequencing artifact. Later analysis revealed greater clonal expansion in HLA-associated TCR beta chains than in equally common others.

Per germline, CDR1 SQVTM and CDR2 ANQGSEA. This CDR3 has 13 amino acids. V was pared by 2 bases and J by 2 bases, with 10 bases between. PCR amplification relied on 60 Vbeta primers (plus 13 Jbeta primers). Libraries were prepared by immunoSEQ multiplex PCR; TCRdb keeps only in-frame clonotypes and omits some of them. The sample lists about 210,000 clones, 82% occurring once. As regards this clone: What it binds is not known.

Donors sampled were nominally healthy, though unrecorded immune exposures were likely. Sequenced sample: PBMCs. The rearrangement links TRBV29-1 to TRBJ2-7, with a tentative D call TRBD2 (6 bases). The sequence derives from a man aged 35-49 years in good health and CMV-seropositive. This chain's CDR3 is CSVEYAGTYEQYF. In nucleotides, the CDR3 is TGCAGCGTTGAATATGCGGGAACCTACGAGCAGTACTTC.